This T cell receptor (beta chain) was captured in a study of vaccination and CD4 T cells after COVID-19. Time point: late sampling 161 to 241 days after vaccination in a few convalescent patients. Stated treatment: 10-day PBMC culture with coronavirus spike peptide pools or control peptides (ViraFEST assay). With fresh IL-2 medium, half the medium was replaced on days 3 and 7. This CDR3 comprises 14 residues. CDR1 and CDR2 from the germline V gene are DFQATT and SNEGSKA (reference sequence). Trimming cost V 5 bases and J 2 bases, with 16 bases left between them. Study-level results: Convalescent patients displayed spike mono-reactivity in 304 of 307 vaccine-specific clones.

Oncomine TCR Beta short-read sequencing was applied to DNA from cultured CD4+ T cells. TCRdb reanalysed the PCR reads using MiXCR and keeps one entry per CDR3 protein. The top ten clones hold 20% to 25% of a sample with more than 15,000 distinct CDR3 sequences, around 50% of them seen once. Turning to this clonotype: Antigen unknown.

This receptor was obtained from a human donor who had recovered from COVID-19. Sequencing used CD4+ T cells from blood, cultured in vitro, obtained about 7 months after SARS-CoV-2 vaccination. V is TRBV20-1 and J is TRBJ2-7; D ambiguous. The CDR3, as DNA: TGCAGTGCTGGCCCCAGTCGCGGACCCTACGAGCAGTACTTC. Translating gives CSAGPSRGPYEQYF.